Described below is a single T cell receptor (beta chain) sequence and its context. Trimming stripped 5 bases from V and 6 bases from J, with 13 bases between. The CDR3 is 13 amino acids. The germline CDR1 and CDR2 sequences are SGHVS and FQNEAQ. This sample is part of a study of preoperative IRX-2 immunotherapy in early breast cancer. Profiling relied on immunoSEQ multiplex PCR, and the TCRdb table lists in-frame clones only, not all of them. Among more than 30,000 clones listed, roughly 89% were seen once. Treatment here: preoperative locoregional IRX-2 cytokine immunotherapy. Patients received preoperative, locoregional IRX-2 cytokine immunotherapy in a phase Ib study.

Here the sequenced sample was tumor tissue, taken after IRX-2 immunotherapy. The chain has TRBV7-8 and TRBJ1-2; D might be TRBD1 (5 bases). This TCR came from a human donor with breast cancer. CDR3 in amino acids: CASSPGTVDGYTF. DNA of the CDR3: TGTGCCAGCAGCCCTGGGACGGTGGATGGCTACACCTTC.